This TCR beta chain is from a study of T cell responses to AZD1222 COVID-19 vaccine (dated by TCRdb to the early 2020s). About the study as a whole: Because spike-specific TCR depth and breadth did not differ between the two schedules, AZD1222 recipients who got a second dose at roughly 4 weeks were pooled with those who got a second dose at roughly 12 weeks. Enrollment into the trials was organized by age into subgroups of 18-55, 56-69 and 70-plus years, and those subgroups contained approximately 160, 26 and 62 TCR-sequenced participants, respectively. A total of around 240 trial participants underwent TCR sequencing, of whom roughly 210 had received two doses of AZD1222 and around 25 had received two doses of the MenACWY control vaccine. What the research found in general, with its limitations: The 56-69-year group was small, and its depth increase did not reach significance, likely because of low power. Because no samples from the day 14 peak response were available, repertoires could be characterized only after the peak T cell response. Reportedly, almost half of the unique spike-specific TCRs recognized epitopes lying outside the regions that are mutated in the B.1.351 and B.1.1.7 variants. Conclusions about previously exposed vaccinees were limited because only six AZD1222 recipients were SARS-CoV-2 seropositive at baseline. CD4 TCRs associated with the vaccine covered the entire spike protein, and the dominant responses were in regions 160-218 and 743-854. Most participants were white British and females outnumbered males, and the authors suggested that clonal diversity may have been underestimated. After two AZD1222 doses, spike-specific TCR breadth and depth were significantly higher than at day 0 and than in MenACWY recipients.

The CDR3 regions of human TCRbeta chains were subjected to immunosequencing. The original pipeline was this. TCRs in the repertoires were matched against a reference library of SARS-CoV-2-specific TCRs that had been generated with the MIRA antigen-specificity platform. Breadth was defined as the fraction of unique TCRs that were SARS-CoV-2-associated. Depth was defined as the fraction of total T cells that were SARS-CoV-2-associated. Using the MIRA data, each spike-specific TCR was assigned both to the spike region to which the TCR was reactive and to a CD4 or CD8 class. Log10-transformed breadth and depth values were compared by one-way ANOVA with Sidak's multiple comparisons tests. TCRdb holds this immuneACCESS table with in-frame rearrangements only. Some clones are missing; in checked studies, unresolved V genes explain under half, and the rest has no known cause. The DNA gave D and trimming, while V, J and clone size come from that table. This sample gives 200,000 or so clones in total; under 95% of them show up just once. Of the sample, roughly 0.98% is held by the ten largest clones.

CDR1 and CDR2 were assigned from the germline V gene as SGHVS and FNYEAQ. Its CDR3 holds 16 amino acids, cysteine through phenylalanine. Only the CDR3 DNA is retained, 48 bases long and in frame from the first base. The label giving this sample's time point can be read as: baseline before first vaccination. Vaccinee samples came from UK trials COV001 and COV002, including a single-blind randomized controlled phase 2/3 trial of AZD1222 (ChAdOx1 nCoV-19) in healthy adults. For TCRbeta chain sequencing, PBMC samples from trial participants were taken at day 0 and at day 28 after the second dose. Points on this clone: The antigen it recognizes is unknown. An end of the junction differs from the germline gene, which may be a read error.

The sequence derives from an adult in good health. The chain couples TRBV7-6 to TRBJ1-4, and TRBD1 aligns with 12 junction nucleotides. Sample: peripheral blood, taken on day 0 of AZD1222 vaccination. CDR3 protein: CASSPGQGAVNKKLFF. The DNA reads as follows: TGTGCCAGCAGCCCGGGACAGGGGGCGGTTAATAAAAAACTGTTTTTT. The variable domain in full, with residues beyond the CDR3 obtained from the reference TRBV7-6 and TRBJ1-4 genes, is GAGVSQSPRYKVTKRGQDVALRCDPISGHVSLYWYRQALGQGPEFLTYFNYEAQQDKSGLPNDRFSAERPEGSISTLTIQRTEQRDSAMYRCASSPGQGAVNKKLFFGSGTQLSVL.